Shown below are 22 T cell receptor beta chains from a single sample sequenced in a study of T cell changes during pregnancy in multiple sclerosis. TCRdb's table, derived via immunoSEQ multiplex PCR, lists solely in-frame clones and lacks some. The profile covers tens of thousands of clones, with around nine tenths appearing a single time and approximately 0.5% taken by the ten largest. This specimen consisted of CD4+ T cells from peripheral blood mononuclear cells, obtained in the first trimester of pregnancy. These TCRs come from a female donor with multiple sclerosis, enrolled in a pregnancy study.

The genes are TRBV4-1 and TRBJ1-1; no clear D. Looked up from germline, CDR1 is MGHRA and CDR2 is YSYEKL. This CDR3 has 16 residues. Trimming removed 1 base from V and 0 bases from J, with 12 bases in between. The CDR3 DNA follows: TGCGCCAGCAGCCAAGGCCCACAGACTATGAACACTGAAGCTTTCTTT. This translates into CASSQGPQTMNTEAFF.

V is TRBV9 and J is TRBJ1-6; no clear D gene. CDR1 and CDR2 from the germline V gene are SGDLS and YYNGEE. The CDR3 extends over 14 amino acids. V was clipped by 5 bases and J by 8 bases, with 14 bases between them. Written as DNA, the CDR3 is TGTGCCAGCAGAGCTCCGGTTAGCGATTCACCCCTCCACTTT. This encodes CASRAPVSDSPLHF.

CDR3 sequence: CASTRGDTDTQYF. The DNA of the CDR3 is TGTGCCAGCACCCGCGGCGACACAGATACGCAGTATTTT. The chain joins TRBV7-6 to TRBJ2-3; D is unresolved. The CDR3 is 13 residues long. Germline CDR1 reads SGHVS; CDR2 reads FNYEAQ. V lost 7 bases, J lost 2 bases, and 10 bases lay in between.

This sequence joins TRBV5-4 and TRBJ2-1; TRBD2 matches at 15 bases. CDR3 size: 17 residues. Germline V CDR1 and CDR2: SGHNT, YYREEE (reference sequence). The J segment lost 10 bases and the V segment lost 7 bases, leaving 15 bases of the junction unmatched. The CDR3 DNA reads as TGTGCCAGCCACGGACAGGCGGTGGGACTAGCGGGAGGAGAGCAGTTCTTC. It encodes CASHGQAVGLAGGEQFF.

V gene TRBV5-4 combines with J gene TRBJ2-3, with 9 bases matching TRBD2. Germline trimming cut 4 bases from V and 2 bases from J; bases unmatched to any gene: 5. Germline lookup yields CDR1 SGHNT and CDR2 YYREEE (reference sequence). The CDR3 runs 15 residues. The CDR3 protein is CASSPAGGFTDTQYF. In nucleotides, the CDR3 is TGTGCCAGCAGCCCAGCGGGGGGATTCACAGATACGCAGTATTTT.

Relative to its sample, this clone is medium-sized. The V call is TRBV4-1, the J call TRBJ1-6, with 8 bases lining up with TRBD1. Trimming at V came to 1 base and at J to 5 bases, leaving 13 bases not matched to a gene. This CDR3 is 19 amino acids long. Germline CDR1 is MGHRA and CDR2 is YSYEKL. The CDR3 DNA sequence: TGCGCCAGCAGCCAAGGACAGGGGAAGCTGACCCGGGATAATTCACCCCTCCACTTT. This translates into CASSQGQGKLTRDNSPLHF.

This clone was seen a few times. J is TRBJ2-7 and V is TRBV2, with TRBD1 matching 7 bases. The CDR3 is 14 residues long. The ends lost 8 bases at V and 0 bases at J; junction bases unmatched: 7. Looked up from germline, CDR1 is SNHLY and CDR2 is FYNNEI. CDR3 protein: CASVPGTVSYEQYF. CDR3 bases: TGTGCCAGCGTACCGGGGACAGTCTCCTACGAGCAGTACTTC.

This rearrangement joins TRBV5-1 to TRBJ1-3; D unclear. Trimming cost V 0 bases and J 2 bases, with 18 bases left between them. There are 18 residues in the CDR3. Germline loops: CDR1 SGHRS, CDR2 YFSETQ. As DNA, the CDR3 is TGCGCCAGCAGCTTGGAGCCGCCAGGTCCTTTGACTGGAAACACCATATATTTT. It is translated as CASSLEPPGPLTGNTIYF.

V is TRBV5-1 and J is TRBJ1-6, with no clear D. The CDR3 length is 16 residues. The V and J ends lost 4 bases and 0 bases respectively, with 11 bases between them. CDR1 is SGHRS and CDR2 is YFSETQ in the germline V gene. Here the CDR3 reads CASSRDGSSYNSPLHF. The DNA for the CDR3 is TGCGCCAGCAGCCGAGACGGGAGCTCCTATAATTCACCCCTCCACTTT.

The CDR3: CAPPPGQGIHEQYF. Written as DNA, the CDR3 is TGTGCCCCCCCGCCGGGACAGGGGATCCACGAGCAGTACTTC. This chain links TRBV27 with TRBJ2-7; 10 nucleotides match TRBD1. Germline CDR1 MNHEY, CDR2 SMNVEV (reference sequence). The V segment lost 11 bases and the J segment 5 bases; nucleotides outside the gene matches: 12. This CDR3 is 14 amino acids long.

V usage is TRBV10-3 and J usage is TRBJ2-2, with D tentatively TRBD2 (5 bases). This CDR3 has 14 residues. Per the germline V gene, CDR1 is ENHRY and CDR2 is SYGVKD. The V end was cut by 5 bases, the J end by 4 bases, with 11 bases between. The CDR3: CAISPPSGTGELFF. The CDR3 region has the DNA TGTGCCATCAGTCCCCCCAGCGGCACCGGGGAGCTGTTTTTT.

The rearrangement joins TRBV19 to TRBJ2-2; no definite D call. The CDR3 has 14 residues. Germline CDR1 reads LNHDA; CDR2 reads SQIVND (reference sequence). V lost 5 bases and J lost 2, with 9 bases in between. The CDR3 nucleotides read TGTGCCAGTAGTCCCAGAACCAACACCGGGGAGCTGTTTTTT. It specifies CASSPRTNTGELFF. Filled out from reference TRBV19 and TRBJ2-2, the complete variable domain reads DGGITQSPKYLFRKEGQNVTLSCEQNLNHDAMYWYRQDPGQGLRLIYYSQIVNDFQKGDIAEGYSVSREKKESFPLTVTSAQKNPTAFYLCASSPRTNTGELFFGEGSRLTVL.

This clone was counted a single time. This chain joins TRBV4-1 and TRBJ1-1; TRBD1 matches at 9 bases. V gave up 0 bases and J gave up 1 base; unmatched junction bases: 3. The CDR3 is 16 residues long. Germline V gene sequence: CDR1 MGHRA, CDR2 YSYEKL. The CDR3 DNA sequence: TGCGCCAGCAGCCAAGACCGGACAGGGGCGAACACTGAAGCTTTCTTT. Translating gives CASSQDRTGANTEAFF.

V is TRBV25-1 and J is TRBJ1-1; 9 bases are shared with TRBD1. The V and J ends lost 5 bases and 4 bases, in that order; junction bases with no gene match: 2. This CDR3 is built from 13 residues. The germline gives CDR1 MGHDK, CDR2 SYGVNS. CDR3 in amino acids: CASSSGQGTEAFF. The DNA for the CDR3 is TGTGCCAGCAGTTCGGGACAGGGCACTGAAGCTTTCTTT. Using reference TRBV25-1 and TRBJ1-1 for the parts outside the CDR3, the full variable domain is EADIYQTPRYLVIGTGKKITLECSQTMGHDKMYWYQQDPGMELHLIHYSYGVNSTEKGDLSSESTVSRIRTEHFPLTLESARPSHTSQYLCASSSGQGTEAFFGQGTRLTVV.

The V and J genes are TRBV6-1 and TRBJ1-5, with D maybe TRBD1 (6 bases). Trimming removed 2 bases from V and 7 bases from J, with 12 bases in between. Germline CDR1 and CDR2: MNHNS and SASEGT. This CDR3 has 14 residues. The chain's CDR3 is CASSERTARQPQHF. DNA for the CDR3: TGTGCCAGCAGTGAACGGACAGCGCGACAGCCCCAGCATTTT.

Written as DNA, the CDR3 is TGTGCCAGCCGCCGGGACATAGTCCCTGAAGCTTTCTTT. This sequence encodes CASRRDIVPEAFF. V is TRBV28 and J is TRBJ1-1; D possibly corresponds to TRBD1 (6 bases). The CDR3 covers 13 residues. The germline gives CDR1 MDHEN, CDR2 SYDVKM. V was pared by 8 bases and J by 6 bases, with 16 bases between.

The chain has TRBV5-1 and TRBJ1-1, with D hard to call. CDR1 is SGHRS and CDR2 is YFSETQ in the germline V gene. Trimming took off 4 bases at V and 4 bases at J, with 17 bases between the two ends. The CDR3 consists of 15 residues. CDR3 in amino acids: CASSLVGEGSTEAFF. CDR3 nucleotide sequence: TGCGCCAGCAGCCTGGTGGGAGAGGGCAGCACTGAAGCTTTCTTT.

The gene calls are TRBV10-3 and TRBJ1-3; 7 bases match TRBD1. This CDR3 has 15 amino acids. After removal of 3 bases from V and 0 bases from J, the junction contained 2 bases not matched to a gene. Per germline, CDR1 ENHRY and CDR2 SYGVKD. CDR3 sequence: CAISDAGGSGNTIYF. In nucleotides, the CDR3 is TGTGCCATCAGTGATGCAGGGGGCTCTGGAAACACCATATATTTT.

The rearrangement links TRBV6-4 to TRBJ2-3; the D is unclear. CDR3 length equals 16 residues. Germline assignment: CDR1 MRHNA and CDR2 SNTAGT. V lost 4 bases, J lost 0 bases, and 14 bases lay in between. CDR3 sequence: CASSVGPSPSTDTQYF. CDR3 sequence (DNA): TGTGCCAGCAGTGTGGGCCCCAGCCCTAGCACAGATACGCAGTATTTT.

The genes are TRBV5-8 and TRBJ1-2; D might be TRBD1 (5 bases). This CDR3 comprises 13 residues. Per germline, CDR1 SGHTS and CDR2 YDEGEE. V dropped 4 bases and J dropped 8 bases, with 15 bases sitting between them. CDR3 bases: TGTGCCAGCAGCACTAAGGGGTGGAGAGGCTACACCTTC. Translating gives CASSTKGWRGYTF.

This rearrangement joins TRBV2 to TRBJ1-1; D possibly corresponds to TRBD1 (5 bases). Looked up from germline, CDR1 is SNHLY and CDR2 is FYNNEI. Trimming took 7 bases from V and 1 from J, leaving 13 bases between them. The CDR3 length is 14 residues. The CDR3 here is CASKGGGGNTEAFF. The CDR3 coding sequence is TGTGCCAGCAAGGGTGGGGGGGGGAACACTGAAGCTTTCTTT. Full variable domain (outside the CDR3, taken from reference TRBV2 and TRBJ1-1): EPEVTQTPSHQVTQMGQEVILRCVPISNHLYFYWYRQILGQKVEFLVSFYNNEISEKSEIFDDQFSVERPDGSNFTLKIRSTKLEDSAMYFCASKGGGGNTEAFFGQGTRLTVV.

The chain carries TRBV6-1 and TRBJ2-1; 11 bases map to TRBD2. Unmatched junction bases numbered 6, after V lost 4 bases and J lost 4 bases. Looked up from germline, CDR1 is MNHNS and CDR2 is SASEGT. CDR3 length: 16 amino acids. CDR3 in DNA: TGTGCCAGCAGTGTTTCACTAGCGGGGGTATACAATGAGCAGTTCTTC. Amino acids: CASSVSLAGVYNEQFF.